This entry is about one T cell receptor (beta chain). Produced via immunoSEQ multiplex PCR; TCRdb's table is partial and in-frame only. The sample includes a few hundred thousand clones, 86% of them seen just once. The record originates from a study of blood T cell repertoires in COVID-19. Germline V gene sequence: CDR1 MNHEY, CDR2 SVGAGI. CDR3 length equals 14 residues. V lost 4 bases, J lost 4 bases, and 6 bases stayed unmatched. The chain carries TRBV6-5 and TRBJ2-5, with 7 positions matching TRBD1. Material for sequencing was peripheral blood. The TCR was taken from a man between 25 and 39 years old with active or convalescent COVID-19. The CDR3 bases are TGTGCCAGCAGTTCTCGACAGGGTGTAGAGACCCAGTACTTC. As protein: CASSSRQGVETQYF.